This TCR beta chain is drawn from a study of blood T cell repertoires in COVID-19. Across the whole study: From the United States, Italy and Spain came samples of acute and convalescent COVID-19. Sources were T cells, B-cell-depleted T cells, or PBMCs; the material itself was cDNA or gDNA.

Profiled with immunoSEQ multiplex PCR; TCRdb holds only in-frame clones, not every one. The repertoire consists of some 90,000 clones, with 89% occurring once and the leading ten covering 2% to 3%. This TCR derives from a man aged 45 to 65 with acute or convalescent COVID-19. Material: peripheral blood.

CDR3 protein: CASSLGDSQETQYF. CDR3 sequence (DNA): TGTGCCAGCAGCTTAGGGGACTCCCAAGAGACCCAGTACTTC. The rearrangement joins TRBV7-2 to TRBJ2-5, with a weak D call TRBD2 (6 bases). Germline V lookup: CDR1 SGHTA, CDR2 FQGNSA. The V end lost 1 base, the J end lost 1 base, and 7 bases lay between the germline ends. The CDR3 covers 14 residues.